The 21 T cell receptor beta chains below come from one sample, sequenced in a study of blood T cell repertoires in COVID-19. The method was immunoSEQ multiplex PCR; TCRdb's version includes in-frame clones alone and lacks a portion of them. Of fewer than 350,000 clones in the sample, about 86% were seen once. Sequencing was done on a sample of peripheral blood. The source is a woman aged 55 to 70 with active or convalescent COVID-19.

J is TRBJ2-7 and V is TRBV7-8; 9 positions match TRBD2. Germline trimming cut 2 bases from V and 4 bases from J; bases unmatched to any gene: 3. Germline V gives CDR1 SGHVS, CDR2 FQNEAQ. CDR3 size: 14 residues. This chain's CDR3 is CASSLSSGGYEQYF. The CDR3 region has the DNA TGTGCCAGCAGCTTAAGTAGCGGGGGTTACGAGCAGTACTTC.

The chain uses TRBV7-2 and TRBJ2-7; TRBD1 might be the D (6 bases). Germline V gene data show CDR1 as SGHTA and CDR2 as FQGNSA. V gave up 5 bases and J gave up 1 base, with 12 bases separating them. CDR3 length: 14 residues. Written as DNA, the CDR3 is TGTGCCAGCAGCCCCCATACAGGGTCCTACGAGCAGTACTTC. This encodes CASSPHTGSYEQYF.

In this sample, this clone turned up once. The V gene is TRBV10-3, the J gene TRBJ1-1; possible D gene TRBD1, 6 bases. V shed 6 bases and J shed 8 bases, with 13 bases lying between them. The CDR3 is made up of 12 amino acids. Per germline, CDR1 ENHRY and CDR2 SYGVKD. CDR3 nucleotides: TGTGCCATCAGCGCGGACAGTAGAGAAGCTTTCTTT. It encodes CAISADSREAFF.

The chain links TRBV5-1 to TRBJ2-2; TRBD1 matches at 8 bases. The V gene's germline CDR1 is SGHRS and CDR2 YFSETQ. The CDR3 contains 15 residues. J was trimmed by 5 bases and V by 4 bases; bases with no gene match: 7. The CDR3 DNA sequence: TGCGCCAGCAGCCCGGCGACAGGGGCAACCGGGGAGCTGTTTTTT. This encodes CASSPATGATGELFF.

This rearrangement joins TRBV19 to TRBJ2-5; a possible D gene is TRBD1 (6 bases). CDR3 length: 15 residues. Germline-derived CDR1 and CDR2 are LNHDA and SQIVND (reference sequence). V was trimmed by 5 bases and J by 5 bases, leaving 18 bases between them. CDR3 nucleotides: TGTGCCAGTAGTTGGACTCCGACAGGAGCGGAGACCCAGTACTTC. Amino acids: CASSWTPTGAETQYF.

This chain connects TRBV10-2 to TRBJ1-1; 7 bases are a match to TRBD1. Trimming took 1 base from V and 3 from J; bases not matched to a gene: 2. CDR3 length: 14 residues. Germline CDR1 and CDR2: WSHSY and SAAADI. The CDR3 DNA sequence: TGCGCCAGCAGTGAGTATAGGGGGCACACTGAAGCTTTCTTT. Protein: CASSEYRGHTEAFF.

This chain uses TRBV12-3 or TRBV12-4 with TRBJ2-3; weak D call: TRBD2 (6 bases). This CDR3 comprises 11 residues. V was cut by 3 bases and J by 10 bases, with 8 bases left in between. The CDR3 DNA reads TGTGCCAGCAGTTTTAGCGGTCCGCAGTATTTT. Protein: CASSFSGPQYF.

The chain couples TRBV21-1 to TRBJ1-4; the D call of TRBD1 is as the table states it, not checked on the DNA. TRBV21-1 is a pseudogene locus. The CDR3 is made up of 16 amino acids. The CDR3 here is CASLNRGTQGYEKLFF. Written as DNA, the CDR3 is TGTGCCAGCTTAAACAGGGGGACCCAGGGGTATGAAAAACTGTTTTTT.

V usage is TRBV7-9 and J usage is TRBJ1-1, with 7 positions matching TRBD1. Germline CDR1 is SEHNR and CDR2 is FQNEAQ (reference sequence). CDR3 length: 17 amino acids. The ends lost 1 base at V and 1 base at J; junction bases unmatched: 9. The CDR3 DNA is TGTGCCAGCAGCTTAGAAGAGCGGACAGGCGAGAACACTGAAGCTTTCTTT. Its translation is CASSLEERTGENTEAFF.

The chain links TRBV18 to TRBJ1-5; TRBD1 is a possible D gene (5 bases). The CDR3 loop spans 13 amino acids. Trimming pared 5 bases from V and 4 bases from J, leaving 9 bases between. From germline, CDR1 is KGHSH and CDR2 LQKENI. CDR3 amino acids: CASSSSGNQPQHF. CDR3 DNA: TGTGCCAGCTCATCATCAGGGAATCAGCCCCAGCATTTT.

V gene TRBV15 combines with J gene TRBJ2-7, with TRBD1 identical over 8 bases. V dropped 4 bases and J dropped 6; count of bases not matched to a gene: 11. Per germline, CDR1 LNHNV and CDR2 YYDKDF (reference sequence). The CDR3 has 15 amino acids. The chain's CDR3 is CATSTRTGRATEQYF. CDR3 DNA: TGTGCCACCAGCACGAGGACAGGGCGGGCGACCGAGCAGTACTTC. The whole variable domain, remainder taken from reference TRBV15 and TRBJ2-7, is DAMVIQNPRYQVTQFGKPVTLSCSQTLNHNVMYWYQQKSSQAPKLLFHYYDKDFNNEADTPDNFQSRRPNTSFCFLDIRSPGLGDTAMYLCATSTRTGRATEQYFGPGTRLTVT.

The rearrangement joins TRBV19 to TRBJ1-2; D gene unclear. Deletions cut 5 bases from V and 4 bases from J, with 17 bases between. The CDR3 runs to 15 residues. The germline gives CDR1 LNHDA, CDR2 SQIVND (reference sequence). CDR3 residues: CASSSPYGSSYGYTF. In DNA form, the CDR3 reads TGTGCCAGTAGTTCGCCCTACGGGTCCAGCTATGGCTACACCTTC.

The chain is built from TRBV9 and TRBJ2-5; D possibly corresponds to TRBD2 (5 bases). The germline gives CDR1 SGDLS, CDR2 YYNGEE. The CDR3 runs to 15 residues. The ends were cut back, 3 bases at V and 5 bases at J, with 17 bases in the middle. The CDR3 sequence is CASSAGSQRWETQYF. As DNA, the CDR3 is TGTGCCAGCAGCGCCGGCTCACAGCGGTGGGAGACCCAGTACTTC.

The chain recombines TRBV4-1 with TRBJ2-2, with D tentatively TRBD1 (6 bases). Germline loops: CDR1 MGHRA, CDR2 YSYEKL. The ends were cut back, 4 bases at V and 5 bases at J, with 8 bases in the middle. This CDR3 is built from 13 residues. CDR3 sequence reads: CASSRGGTGELFF. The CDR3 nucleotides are TGCGCCAGCAGCCGAGGGGGAACCGGGGAGCTGTTTTTT.

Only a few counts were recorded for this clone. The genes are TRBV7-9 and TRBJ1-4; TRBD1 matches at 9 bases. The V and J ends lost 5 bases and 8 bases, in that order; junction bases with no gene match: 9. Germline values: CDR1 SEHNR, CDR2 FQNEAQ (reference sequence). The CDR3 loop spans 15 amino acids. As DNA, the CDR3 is TGTGCCAGCAGCCCTACCGGGACAGGGACCGAAAAACTGTTTTTT. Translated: CASSPTGTGTEKLFF.

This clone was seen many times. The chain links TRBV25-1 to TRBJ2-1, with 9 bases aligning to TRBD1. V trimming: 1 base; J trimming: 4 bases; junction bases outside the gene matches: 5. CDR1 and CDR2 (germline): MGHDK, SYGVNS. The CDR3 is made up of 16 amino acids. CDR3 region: CASSEFGTGPYNEQFF. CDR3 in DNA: TGTGCCAGCAGTGAATTTGGGACAGGGCCTTACAATGAGCAGTTCTTC.

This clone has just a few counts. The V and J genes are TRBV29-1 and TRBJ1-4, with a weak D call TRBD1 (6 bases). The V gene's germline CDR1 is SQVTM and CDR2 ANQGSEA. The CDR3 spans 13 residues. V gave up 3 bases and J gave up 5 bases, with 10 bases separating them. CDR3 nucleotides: TGCAGCGTTGAGGCCAGGGGAAATGAAAAACTGTTTTTT. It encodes CSVEARGNEKLFF.

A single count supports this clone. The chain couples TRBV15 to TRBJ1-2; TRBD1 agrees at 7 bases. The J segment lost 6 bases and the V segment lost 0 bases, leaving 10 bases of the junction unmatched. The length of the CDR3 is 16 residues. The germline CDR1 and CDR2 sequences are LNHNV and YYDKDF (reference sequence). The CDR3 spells CATSRERARGIHGYTF. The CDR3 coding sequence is TGTGCCACCAGCAGAGAGCGGGCCAGGGGGATTCATGGCTACACCTTC.

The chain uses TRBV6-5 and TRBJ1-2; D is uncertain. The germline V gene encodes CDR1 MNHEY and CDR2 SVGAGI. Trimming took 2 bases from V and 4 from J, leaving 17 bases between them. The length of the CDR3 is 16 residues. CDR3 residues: CASSYTYRILGYGYTF. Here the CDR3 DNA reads TGTGCCAGCAGTTACACATACAGAATTTTAGGCTATGGCTACACCTTC.

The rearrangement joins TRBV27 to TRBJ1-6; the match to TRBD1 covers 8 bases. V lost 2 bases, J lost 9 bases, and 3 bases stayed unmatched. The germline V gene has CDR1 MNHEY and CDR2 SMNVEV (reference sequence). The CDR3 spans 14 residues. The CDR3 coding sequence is TGTGCCAGCAGTTTAGAGGACAGGGCTTCACCCCTCCACTTT. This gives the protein CASSLEDRASPLHF.

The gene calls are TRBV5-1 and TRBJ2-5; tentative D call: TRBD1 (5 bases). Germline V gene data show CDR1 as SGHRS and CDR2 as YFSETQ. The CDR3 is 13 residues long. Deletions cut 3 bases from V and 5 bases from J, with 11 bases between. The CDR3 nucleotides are TGCGCCAGCAGCTCCAGGGTGGAGGAGACCCAGTACTTC. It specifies CASSSRVEETQYF.